This T cell receptor (beta chain) was captured by sequencing in a study of cytomegalovirus exposure and HLA in healthy donors. Vbeta (60) and Jbeta (13) primers were used in the PCR. Produced via immunoSEQ multiplex PCR; TCRdb's table is partial and in-frame only. Of 130,000 or so clones in the sample, 66% were seen once. The TCR was taken from a woman aged 55-69 years in good health and CMV-seronegative. Source material: PBMCs.

CDR3 in amino acids: CASSLSQAGELFF. In DNA, the CDR3 is TGTGCCAGCAGCTTATCGCAGGCCGGGGAGCTGTTTTTT. The chain uses TRBV7-3 and TRBJ2-2; D call uncertain. CDR3 length: 13 amino acids. The V gene's germline CDR1 is SGHTA and CDR2 FQGTGA. Trimming removed 2 bases from V and 6 bases from J, with 7 bases in between. The full variable domain, completed using reference TRBV7-3 and TRBJ2-2, is GAGVSQTPSNKVTEKGKYVELRCDPISGHTALYWYRQSLGQGPEFLIYFQGTGAADDSGLPNDRFFAVRPEGSVSTLKIQRTERGDSAVYLCASSLSQAGELFFGEGSRLTVL.